Shown below are 22 T cell receptor beta chains from a single sample sequenced in a study of breast tumors, draining lymph nodes, adjacent tissues. TCRdb reprocessed the multiplex PCR reads via MiXCR and lists one record per CDR3 protein. The sample holds roughly 120,000 distinct CDR3 sequences, less than 20% seen once. Samples came from axillary lymph nodes draining the breast cancer. What was sequenced was axillary lymph node tissue. The source of these receptors is a female donor with breast cancer. Some clones in this sample may be carry-over from other donors' samples.

This clonotype has a count of ten or more. This chain joins TRBV5-8 and TRBJ2-1; a weak D match, TRBD2 (5 bases). Germline CDR1 reads SGHTS; CDR2 reads YDEGEE. The CDR3 contains 13 residues. With 6 bases removed from V and 4 bases from J, the gap between germline ends came to 11 bases. The CDR3 here is CASTRTEYNEQFF. CDR3 coding DNA: TGTGCCAGCACCCGGACTGAATACAATGAGCAGTTCTTC. Looking up the rest from reference TRBV5-8 and TRBJ2-1 gives the full variable domain: EAGVTQSPTHLIKTRGQQATLRCSPISGHTSVYWYQQALGLGLQFLLWYDEGEERNRGNFPPRFSGRQFPNYSSELNVNALELEDSALYLCASTRTEYNEQFFGPGTRLTVL.

Comment on this clonotype: An end of the junction differs from the germline gene, which may be a read error. This chain connects TRBV27 to TRBJ2-7; 7 nucleotides align to TRBD2. The CDR3 has 13 amino acids. CDR1 and CDR2 from the germline V gene are MNHEY and SMNVEV (reference sequence). The CDR3 loop reads CTSSPTGDYGQYF. In DNA, the CDR3 is TGTACCAGCAGTCCCACCGGGGACTACGGGCAGTACTTC.

Worth noting for this clonotype: A much larger clone differs from this one at a single base, so this may be a read error. The chain combines TRBV6-1 with TRBJ2-5; 14 bases agree with TRBD2. The CDR3 runs to 18 residues. V lost 5 bases to trimming and J lost 8 bases; unmatched junction nucleotides: 16. The germline CDR1 and CDR2 sequences are MNHNS and SASEGT. CDR3 sequence: CASSPRRLAGGVRRTQYF. Here the CDR3 DNA reads TGTGCCAGCAGTCCACGACGACTAGCGGGGGGGGTCCGGCGAACCCAGTACTTC.

This clonotype was detected many times. The chain recombines TRBV20-1 with TRBJ2-3; possibly TRBD1 for D (6 bases). V dropped 3 bases and J dropped 1 base, with 11 bases sitting between them. Germline CDR1 DFQATT, CDR2 SNEGSKA (reference sequence). The CDR3 spans 14 residues. Here the CDR3 DNA reads TGCAGTGCTAGCCTGGACAGAGGCACAGATACGCAGTATTTT. It codes for CSASLDRGTDTQYF.

In DNA, the CDR3 is TGTGCCAGCGGAGAGGGCCGATACACTGAAGCTTTCTTT. It specifies CASGEGRYTEAFF. The chain employs TRBV2 and TRBJ1-1; D remains unclear. This CDR3 comprises 13 residues. Germline V gives CDR1 SNHLY, CDR2 FYNNEI. Deletions cut 8 bases from V and 3 bases from J, with 13 bases between.

For this clonotype: This sequence may be a read error, since a much larger clone differs from it by one base. The chain carries TRBV19 and TRBJ1-2; no definite D call. The germline V gene encodes CDR1 LNHDA and CDR2 SQIVND (reference sequence). This CDR3 is built from 13 residues. The CDR3 loop reads CASSMRAFYDYTF. The CDR3, as DNA: TGTGCCAGTAGTATGCGGGCCTTCTATGACTACACCTTC.

This clonotype was detected ten times or more. This rearrangement joins TRBV12-3 or TRBV12-4 to TRBJ2-5, with TRBD2 matching 7 bases. V was clipped by 7 bases and J by 4 bases; unmatched bases: 18. CDR3 length: 17 residues. The CDR3 DNA reads TGTGCCAGCATGGGGGAGGGAGCTAGCTACGGGCGAGAGACCCAGTACTTC. This encodes CASMGEGASYGRETQYF.

This clonotype was found many times. The J gene is TRBJ2-1, the V gene TRBV25-1; possible D gene TRBD2, 6 bases. V lost 5 bases and J lost 3, with 14 bases in between. The CDR3 loop spans 15 amino acids. CDR1 is MGHDK, CDR2 SYGVNS, per germline. The CDR3 bases are TGTGCCAGCAGTCCTGCGGGACCCATCTACAATGAGCAGTTCTTC. Translation: CASSPAGPIYNEQFF.

This clonotype was counted at least ten times. One end of the junction fails to match germline, which may point to a read error. V is TRBV5-4 and J is TRBJ2-3; 15 bases agree with TRBD2. The CDR3 consists of 16 residues. Germline CDR1 is SGHNT and CDR2 is YYREEE (reference sequence). The CDR3 loop is CASSPGTSGRTDTQYF. In DNA, the CDR3 is TGCGCCAGCAGCCCCGGGACTAGCGGGAGGACAGATACGCAGTATTTT. Looking up the rest from reference TRBV5-4 and TRBJ2-3 gives the full variable domain: ETGVTQSPTHLIKTRGQQVTLRCSSQSGHNTVSWYQQALGQGPQFIFQYYREEENGRGNFPPRFSGLQFPNYSSELNVNALELDDSALYLCASSPGTSGRTDTQYFGPGTRLTVL.

The chain joins TRBV6-5 to TRBJ2-3; 8 positions match TRBD2. The CDR3 has 15 residues. Germline lookup yields CDR1 MNHEY and CDR2 SVGAGI. The J segment lost 6 bases and the V segment lost 0 bases, leaving 5 bases of the junction unmatched. The CDR3 loop is CASSYSSGSFDTQYF. CDR3 in DNA: TGTGCCAGCAGTTACTCAAGCGGGAGTTTCGATACGCAGTATTTT.

This clonotype came up a few times. This clone may be a read error of a much larger clone one base away. This is likely a read error, given that the CDR3 carries no conserved phenylalanine or tryptophan at its end. The chain carries TRBV9 and TRBJ2-5; possibly TRBD1 or TRBD2 for D (5 bases each). Trimming pared 4 bases from V and 5 bases from J, leaving 15 bases between. The CDR3 extends over 14 amino acids. Per germline, CDR1 SGDLS and CDR2 YYNGEE. The CDR3 DNA is TGTGCCAGCAGCCCAAGTGAGGGGTACGAGACCCAGTACTCC. Its translation: CASSPSEGYETQYS.

A note on this clonotype: One base away lies a much larger clone, so this may be a sequencing read error. This chain joins TRBV19 and TRBJ2-2, with D possibly being TRBD2 (5 bases). The CDR3 runs to 15 residues. Germline V gene lookup returns CDR1 LNHDA and CDR2 SQIVND (reference sequence). CDR3 residues: CASSRFLQDTGELSF. The DNA for the CDR3 is TGTGCCAGTAGTCGGTTTCTCCAAGACACCGGGGAGCTGTCTTTT.

This chain uses TRBV27 with TRBJ2-1; TRBD2 matches at 10 bases. Germline V gives CDR1 MNHEY, CDR2 SMNVEV (reference sequence). J lost 0 bases, V lost 3 bases, and 5 bases had no gene match. CDR3 size: 17 residues. This chain's CDR3 is CASSLHSGRPSYNEQFF. DNA for the CDR3: TGTGCCAGCAGTTTGCATAGCGGGAGGCCCTCCTACAATGAGCAGTTCTTC.

Ten or more counts support this clonotype. The V call is TRBV20-1, the J call TRBJ2-5; 8 nucleotides agree with TRBD2. CDR1 and CDR2 (germline): DFQATT, SNEGSKA (reference sequence). The CDR3 extends over 14 amino acids. The V segment lost 3 bases and the J segment 5 bases; nucleotides outside the gene matches: 8. The DNA for the CDR3 is TGCAGTGCTAGTGACGGGGGGGGCTATGAGACCCAGTACTTC. This encodes CSASDGGGYETQYF.

The CDR3 bases are TGTGCCAGCAGTGAGTGGGAGTACCAGCATTTT. Amino acids: CASSEWEYQHF. The rearrangement uses TRBV6-1 and TRBJ1-5; D is unclear. This CDR3 has 11 residues. V gave up 3 bases and J gave up 12 bases, with 9 bases separating them. CDR1 and CDR2 (germline): MNHNS, SASEGT.

In this sample, this clonotype turned up many times. CDR3 coding DNA: TGTGCTAGTGGATTTTCGGCCTCGGATACGCAGTATTTT. Translating gives CASGFSASDTQYF. This chain links TRBV12-5 with TRBJ2-3; D remains unclear. Per the germline V gene, CDR1 is LGHNT and CDR2 is FRNRAP. The CDR3 covers 13 residues. V lost 6 bases and J lost 6, with 13 bases in between.

This clonotype was observed at least ten times. The chain couples TRBV27 to TRBJ1-6; D not certain. The V gene's germline CDR1 is MNHEY and CDR2 SMNVEV (reference sequence). V was pared by 5 bases and J by 9 bases, with 17 bases between. The CDR3 runs 15 residues. The DNA of the CDR3 is TGTGCCAGCAGTCTCTGGACGGACGCATCTTCACCCCTCCACTTT. This codes for CASSLWTDASSPLHF.

This clonotype was seen a handful of times. The rearrangement joins TRBV11-2 to TRBJ2-2; D unresolved. V gave up 1 base and J gave up 0 bases, with 3 bases separating them. This CDR3 is built from 14 residues. Germline V gene lookup returns CDR1 SGHAT and CDR2 FQNNGV. CDR3 loop: CASSLGPNTGELFF. CDR3 coding DNA: TGTGCCAGCAGCTTAGGACCGAACACCGGGGAGCTGTTTTTT.

This clonotype was recorded many times. J is TRBJ2-7 and V is TRBV12-3 or TRBV12-4, with TRBD1 identical over 7 bases. CDR3 length: 13 amino acids. J was trimmed by 2 bases and V by 5 bases; bases with no gene match: 3. CDR3 residues: CASSPGQPYEQYF. The CDR3 region has the DNA TGTGCCAGCAGTCCGGGACAGCCCTACGAGCAGTACTTC.

To note about this clonotype: A read error may explain this, as a much larger clone is one base away. The chain employs TRBV9 and TRBJ2-3, with unresolved D. The DNA end is a closer match to TRBJ1-5, so the J assignment may be wrong. The CDR3 is 13 amino acids. In germline, CDR1 is SGDLS, CDR2 YYNGEE. This CDR3 is CASSASPTDTQHF. The CDR3 DNA reads TGTGCCAGCAGCGCCAGTCCAACAGATACGCAGCATTTT.

As regards this clonotype: One base away lies a much larger clone, so this may be a sequencing read error. The rearrangement links TRBV20-1 to TRBJ2-2, with TRBD2 matching 7 bases. The CDR3 is made up of 14 amino acids. Germline CDR1 DFQATT, CDR2 SNEGSKA (reference sequence). V lost 4 bases to trimming and J lost 3 bases; unmatched junction nucleotides: 5. The CDR3 sequence: CSAMRGRDTGELFF. Here the CDR3 DNA reads TGCAGTGCTATGCGGGGGAGGGACACCGGGGAGCTGTTTTTT.

This clonotype was detected ten times or more. The chain has TRBV7-2 and TRBJ1-6; D not resolved. The CDR3 has 15 amino acids. V was trimmed by 3 bases and J by 0 bases, leaving 6 bases between them. Germline loops: CDR1 SGHTA, CDR2 FQGNSA. In nucleotides, the CDR3 is TGTGCCAGCAGCTTTCAAAGCTCCTATAATTCACCCCTCCACTTT. Amino acid sequence: CASSFQSSYNSPLHF.